Shown below are 9 T cell receptor beta chains from a single sample sequenced in a study of cytomegalovirus exposure and HLA in healthy donors. TCRdb's copy holds only in-frame clones and misses some; the assay was immunoSEQ multiplex PCR. The table includes under 75,000 clones, 95% detected once. Material for sequencing was PBMCs. The receptors shown here come from a young woman in good health and CMV-seropositive.

This clone was counted once. The chain links TRBV29-1 to TRBJ1-2, with 8 bases that match TRBD1. The junction had 4 bases not matched to a gene; V was cut back by 5 bases and J by 2 bases. The CDR3 extends over 13 amino acids. Germline assignment: CDR1 SQVTM and CDR2 ANQGSEA. DNA for the CDR3: TGCAGCGTTAAGACAGGGGAGAACTATGGCTACACCTTC. Amino acid sequence: CSVKTGENYGYTF.

CDR3 sequence reads: CASSLGTGKNQPQHF. DNA for the CDR3: TGTGCCAGCAGCTTAGGGACAGGAAAGAATCAGCCCCAGCATTTT. V is TRBV7-6 and J is TRBJ1-5; 7 bases align to TRBD1. V shed 1 base, J shed 4 bases, and the junction held 4 bases outside the gene matches. CDR1 is SGHVS and CDR2 is FNYEAQ in the germline V gene. The CDR3 totals 15 residues.

The chain carries TRBV19 and TRBJ2-5; 8 nucleotides line up with TRBD2. In germline, CDR1 is LNHDA, CDR2 SQIVND (reference sequence). The CDR3 covers 16 residues. Trimming at V came to 8 bases and at J to 5 bases, leaving 16 bases not matched to a gene. The CDR3 DNA reads TGTGCCAGTGCCGTAACGTGGGGACTAGAGGGGGAGACCCAGTACTTC. Translating it yields CASAVTWGLEGETQYF.

This rearrangement joins TRBV4-2 to TRBJ2-1; D perhaps matches TRBD2 (5 bases). Deletions cut 3 bases from V and 0 bases from J, with 24 bases between. The CDR3 sequence is 20 residues long. Germline CDR1 LGHNA, CDR2 YNFKEQ. DNA for the CDR3: TGTGCCAGCAGCCACAAAGCCATCCGAGCGGAAGGGAGCTCCTACAATGAGCAGTTCTTC. Translating it yields CASSHKAIRAEGSSYNEQFF.

The chain recombines TRBV19 with TRBJ1-4; no definite D call. This CDR3 has 15 residues. Germline loops: CDR1 LNHDA, CDR2 SQIVND (reference sequence). Trimming removed 2 bases from V and 8 bases from J, with 15 bases in between. CDR3 protein: CASSISVSSGEKLFF. In nucleotides, the CDR3 is TGTGCCAGTAGTATATCTGTTTCGTCGGGGGAAAAACTGTTTTTT.

This chain joins TRBV18 and TRBJ2-7, with 7 bases lining up with TRBD1. CDR3 length: 16 amino acids. Germline values: CDR1 KGHSH, CDR2 LQKENI. V trimming: 3 bases; J trimming: 2 bases; junction bases outside the gene matches: 10. CDR3 protein: CASSPSKGALPYEQYF. The DNA of the CDR3 is TGTGCCAGCTCACCGTCGAAGGGGGCGCTCCCCTACGAGCAGTACTTC.

V is TRBV7-2 and J is TRBJ2-3; D possibly corresponds to TRBD2 (5 bases). The CDR3 spans 14 residues. From germline, CDR1 is SGHTA and CDR2 FQGNSA. The germline V and J ends were trimmed by 3 bases and 4 bases, with 11 bases remaining between them. CDR3 protein: CASSLGRASDTQYF. The DNA for the CDR3 is TGTGCCAGCAGCTTGGGGAGAGCCTCAGATACGCAGTATTTT.

This clone has a single count. The gene calls are TRBV5-1 and TRBJ2-5, with 7 bases lining up with TRBD1. Germline assignment: CDR1 SGHRS and CDR2 YFSETQ. The J segment lost 0 bases and the V segment lost 4 bases, leaving 0 bases of the junction unmatched. CDR3 size: 13 residues. CDR3 sequence: CASSGTDQETQYF. CDR3 nucleotide sequence: TGCGCCAGCAGCGGGACAGACCAAGAGACCCAGTACTTC.

The CDR3 coding sequence is TGCGCCAGCAGTCCGACAGGGGCGTACGGTTCACCCCTCCACTTT. Protein sequence: CASSPTGAYGSPLHF. This rearrangement joins TRBV5-1 to TRBJ1-6, with 8 positions matching TRBD1. The CDR3 has 15 amino acids. Germline V gene data show CDR1 as SGHRS and CDR2 as YFSETQ. V shed 5 bases and J 9 bases; nucleotides not matched to a gene: 10.